There are a few counts of the clone carrying this T cell receptor (beta chain). Its specificity is not known. RNA was extracted and reverse transcribed into cDNA as the sequencing template. The table came from immunoSEQ multiplex PCR; TCRdb's copy has only in-frame clones and leaves some out. This repertoire shows 200,000 to 250,000 clones, approximately 38% found once; its top ten account for around 0.48%. Treatment in this sample: oral pan-JAK inhibitor, 5-10 mg twice daily. In alopecia areata patients, both lesional scalp punch biopsies and peripheral blood were collected. CDR1 is SGHAT and CDR2 is FQNNGV in the germline V gene. V gave up 5 bases and J gave up 2 bases, with 15 bases separating them. The CDR3 is 16 amino acids. This record comes from a study of CD8+ T cells in alopecia areata. Findings of the study overall: Tofacitinib delivered significant drops in scalp clonality and in expanded CD8+ clones among the top 100. Possibly as an HLA-related effect, TCR sharing across patients appeared less clear than in mice.

Sequences were derived from CD4+ T cells sorted from blood, sampled around week 30, from a patient treated with tofacitinib. The receptor was derived from a human donor with alopecia areata. The rearrangement links TRBV11-2 to TRBJ2-2, with D possibly matching TRBD1 (6 bases). The CDR3 DNA reads as TGTGCCAGCAGCCAGCGGACAGACACTAACACCGGGGAGCTGTTTTTT. Translated: CASSQRTDTNTGELFF.